Below are 15 T cell receptor beta chains sequenced from a single sample in a study of T cells in Graves' hyperthyroidism and ophthalmopathy. From RNA transcripts, TCR beta CDR3 regions were amplified. The TCR CDR3 was amplified in a first-round RT-PCR using the HTBI primer set. TCRdb redid the calling of the multiplex PCR reads with MiXCR, one entry per CDR3 protein. The table lists roughly 530,000 distinct CDR3 sequences, 15% to 20% of them singletons. Sequenced: blood. The receptors were gathered from a woman younger than 35 with Graves' ophthalmopathy.

Only a few counts were recorded for this clonotype. CDR3 amino acids: CASGSRGANEKLFF. The CDR3 DNA is TGTGCCAGCGGGAGTAGGGGAGCTAATGAAAAACTGTTTTTT. This chain connects TRBV6-1 to TRBJ1-4; tentative D call: TRBD1 (5 bases). Germline loops: CDR1 MNHNS, CDR2 SASEGT. This CDR3 comprises 14 residues. With 8 bases removed from V and 3 bases from J, the gap between germline ends came to 13 bases.

This clonotype was counted ten times or more. The chain employs TRBV5-4 and TRBJ1-1; D gene ambiguous. Germline CDR1 reads SGHNT; CDR2 reads YYREEE (reference sequence). V was pared by 3 bases and J by 1 base, with 10 bases between. The CDR3 runs to 14 residues. DNA of the CDR3: TGTGCCAGCAGCTCAGGCAACGGGAACACTGAAGCTTTCTTT. Translation gives CASSSGNGNTEAFF.

This clonotype was counted at least ten times. An end of the junction does not agree with germline; a read error may underlie this. The chain has TRBV7-2 and TRBJ2-5; 8 bases are a match to TRBD1. The germline gives CDR1 SGHTA, CDR2 FQGNSA. The CDR3 has 16 amino acids. The DNA of the CDR3 is TGTGCCAGCAGATTAGTGGGACAGGATCAGGGGGAGACCCAGTACTTC. Encoded protein: CASRLVGQDQGETQYF. The full variable domain, in which reference TRBV7-2 and TRBJ2-5 provide the parts outside the CDR3, is GAGVSQSPSNKVTEKGKDVELRCDPISGHTALYWYRQSLGQGLEFLIYFQGNSAPDKSGLPSDRFSAERTGGSVSTLTIQRTQQEDSAVYLCASRLVGQDQGETQYFGPGTRLLVL.

With regard to this clonotype: A much bigger clone sits one base away, suggesting this may be a read error. V usage is TRBV5-1 and J usage is TRBJ2-2, with no clear D. The length of the CDR3 is 15 residues. Germline CDR1 and CDR2: SGHRS and YFSETQ. The V end lost 5 bases, the J end lost 6 bases, and 17 bases lay between the germline ends. DNA for the CDR3: TGCGCCAGCAGAGTTCAAACTGATAGTGCCGGGGAGCTGTTTTTT. It yields the protein CASRVQTDSAGELFF.

This clonotype was recorded many times. CDR3 loop: CASSQQGAQNTEAFF. The CDR3 DNA sequence: TGTGCCAGCAGCCAACAGGGGGCTCAGAACACTGAAGCTTTCTTT. The chain recombines TRBV3-1 with TRBJ1-1, with TRBD1 matching 8 bases. V shed 2 bases and J 1 base; nucleotides not matched to a gene: 3. The CDR3 extends over 15 amino acids. The germline gives CDR1 LGHDT, CDR2 YNNKEL (reference sequence).

This clonotype was seen many times. CDR3 sequence: CAWTIGTGGLETQYF. The CDR3 DNA sequence: TGTGCCTGGACCATTGGTACAGGGGGCTTAGAGACCCAGTACTTC. This sequence joins TRBV30 and TRBJ2-5, with TRBD1 matching 9 bases. V shed 4 bases, J shed 4 bases, and the junction held 10 bases outside the gene matches. Germline V lookup: CDR1 GTSNPN, CDR2 SVGIG (reference sequence). The CDR3 is 15 amino acids.

The genes are TRBV10-3 and TRBJ2-1; D unresolved. The V and J ends lost 6 bases and 9 bases respectively, with 12 bases between them. Germline V lookup: CDR1 ENHRY, CDR2 SYGVKD. The CDR3 length is 12 residues. CDR3 bases: TGTGCCATCAGAGTGGGCGGCGGTGAGCAGTTCTTC. It is translated as CAIRVGGGEQFF.

In DNA form, the CDR3 reads TGTGCCAGCAGTTCAAGGAGACGGGGAACGTACCAAGAGACCCAGTACTTC. Its protein is CASSSRRRGTYQETQYF. This rearrangement joins TRBV28 to TRBJ2-5; a possible D gene is TRBD2 (5 bases). Trimming cost V 4 bases and J 0 bases, with 18 bases left between them. There are 17 residues in the CDR3. Germline V CDR1 and CDR2: MDHEN, SYDVKM.

As regards this clonotype: One end of the junction does not line up with germline, which may come from a read error. The chain recombines TRBV27 with TRBJ2-1; 11 nucleotides line up with TRBD2. Germline CDR1 and CDR2: MNHEY and SMNVEV (reference sequence). The CDR3 consists of 17 residues. CDR3 in amino acids: CAGSLLPGLAVGNEQFF. CDR3 DNA sequence: TGTGCCGGCAGTTTATTGCCGGGACTAGCGGTAGGGAATGAGCAGTTCTTC.

This clonotype has a handful of counts. This CDR3 reads CAWVRPGGYNEQFF. Here the CDR3 DNA reads TGTGCCTGGGTGAGGCCAGGGGGCTACAATGAGCAGTTCTTC. This sequence joins TRBV30 and TRBJ2-1; 7 bases are shared with TRBD1. Trimming removed 5 bases from V and 3 bases from J; junction bases left unmatched: 7. Germline V gene data show CDR1 as GTSNPN and CDR2 as SVGIG (reference sequence). There are 14 residues in the CDR3. The whole variable domain, filled in from reference TRBV30 and TRBJ2-1, reads SQTIHQWPATLVQPVGSPLSLECTVEGTSNPNLYWYRQAAGRGLQLLFYSVGIGQISSEVPQNLSASRPQDRQFILSSKKLLLSDSGFYLCAWVRPGGYNEQFFGPGTRLTVL.

This clonotype was seen more than once but under ten times. The rearrangement uses TRBV19 and TRBJ1-5; D is undetermined. There are 12 residues in the CDR3. Per germline, CDR1 LNHDA and CDR2 SQIVND (reference sequence). Trimming removed 3 bases from V and 10 bases from J, with 10 bases in between. CDR3 bases: TGTGCCAGTAGTATGGGCGGCTCACCCCAGCATTTT. Its translation is CASSMGGSPQHF.

This clonotype was seen repeatedly, ten times or more. The chain combines TRBV28 with TRBJ2-1, with D maybe TRBD2 (5 bases). The CDR3 length is 17 residues. Germline-derived CDR1 and CDR2 are MDHEN and SYDVKM. Trimming removed 7 bases at V and 0 bases at J, with 19 bases between. In DNA form, the CDR3 reads TGTGCCAGCACCCAAATTCCGGGATCGAGCTCCTACAATGAGCAGTTCTTC. Encoded protein: CASTQIPGSSSYNEQFF.

This rearrangement joins TRBV5-6 to TRBJ2-1; D is ambiguous. Germline V gene data show CDR1 as SGHDT and CDR2 as YYEEEE. CDR3 length: 15 amino acids. Deletions cut 0 bases from V and 1 base from J, with 8 bases between. The CDR3 DNA sequence: TGTGCCAGCAGCTTGGAGGTAGGGTCCTACAATGAGCAGTTCTTC. Its translation is CASSLEVGSYNEQFF.

The gene calls are TRBV18 and TRBJ1-3, with 8 bases identical to TRBD1. With 8 bases clipped from V and 0 bases from J, the junction kept 12 bases outside the gene matches. In germline, CDR1 is KGHSH, CDR2 LQKENI. The CDR3 has 17 residues. The CDR3 nucleotides are TGTGCCAGCCGCTCTCGCGGGCAGGGGGCCTCTGGAAACACCATATATTTT. Translating it yields CASRSRGQGASGNTIYF.

The J gene is TRBJ1-4, the V gene TRBV9; TRBD1 is a possible D gene (6 bases). Germline V lookup: CDR1 SGDLS, CDR2 YYNGEE. This CDR3 has 14 residues. Trimming shortened V by 4 bases and J by 12 bases, and 19 bases separated the two germline ends. The CDR3 DNA is TGTGCCAGCAGCCCCGGGACACCGGTCGCGGAACTGTTTTTT. This translates into CASSPGTPVAELFF.